The rows below give T cell receptor beta chains drawn from one sample of a study of T cells after posttransplantation cyclophosphamide. The data were produced by immunoSEQ multiplex PCR, yet TCRdb's version contains in-frame clones alone and is incomplete. The sample lists over 10,000 clones, about 80% occurring once. This sample comprised PBMCs, obtained about 370 days after allogeneic stem cell transplant with calcineurin inhibitor and methotrexate. Every receptor here comes from a male patient younger than 45 who received an allogeneic stem cell transplant from an unrelated donor, was CMV-positive, and had acute GVHD only. Some T cells may trace back to the graft donor. Each CDR3 is given with its conserved first and last residue. The D gene is left open where the match is weak. Not every row has a clone size; where given, it reads once, few, many or a size class.

j_gene,d_gene,abundance,v_gene,CDR3aa,CDR3nt
TRBJ1-2,TRBD1,few,TRBV11-2,CASSPIMGDSYGYTF,TGTGCCAGCAGCCCGATCATGGGGGACAGCTATGGCTACACCTTC
TRBJ2-1,-,-,TRBV20-1,CSARPDNEQFF,TGCAGTGCTAGGCCAGACAATGAGCAGTTCTTC
TRBJ1-2,TRBD1,-,TRBV6-1,CASSESTGGIYGYTF,TGTGCCAGCAGTGAATCGACAGGGGGAATCTATGGCTACACCTTC
TRBJ2-7,TRBD2,-,TRBV10-3,CASRSGSGYEQYF,TGTGCCTCCCGAAGCGGGAGCGGCTACGAGCAGTACTTC
TRBJ1-1,-,-,TRBV11-2,CASRIIDRGAFF,TGTGCCAGCAGAATTATAGATCGCGGAGCTTTCTTT
TRBJ2-1,TRBD1,-,TRBV27,CASSLLSPQGASYNEQFF,TGTGCCAGCAGTTTATTGTCCCCACAGGGGGCATCCTACAATGAGCAGTTCTTC
TRBJ1-1,-,-,TRBV6-5,CASTYTGSSTEAFF,TGTGCCAGCACCTACACAGGGTCCTCCACTGAAGCTTTCTTT
TRBJ1-1,-,-,TRBV11-3,CASSLDSGAAEAFF,TGTGCCAGCAGCTTAGACAGCGGCGCCGCCGAAGCTTTCTTT
TRBJ1-2,-,-,TRBV9,CASSVGNSGTSYGYTF,TGTGCCAGCAGCGTAGGTAATTCGGGAACGAGCTATGGCTACACCTTC
TRBJ1-1,-,-,TRBV4-1,CASSQGRGGRNTEAFF,TGCGCCAGCAGCCAAGGACGGGGAGGGAGGAACACTGAAGCTTTCTTT
TRBJ1-5,TRBD1,-,TRBV9,CASGQGRQPQHF,TGTGCCAGTGGACAGGGTCGTCAGCCCCAGCATTTT
TRBJ2-7,-,-,TRBV5-6,CASSLEGASYEQYF,TGTGCCAGCAGCTTAGAGGGCGCATCCTACGAGCAGTACTTC
TRBJ2-7,-,-,TRBV15,CATSVLPLQGTYEQYF,TGTGCCACCAGCGTCCTCCCTCTACAGGGAACATACGAGCAGTACTTC
TRBJ1-1,-,large,TRBV10-3,CAISESNTEAFF,TGTGCCATCAGTGAATCAAACACTGAAGCTTTCTTT
TRBJ1-2,-,-,TRBV10-3,CAISEGNLQGPLGYGYTF,TGTGCCATCAGTGAGGGGAACCTACAGGGACCTCTGGGGTATGGCTACACCTTC
TRBJ1-1,-,-,TRBV27,CASSPGGAGNTEAFF,TGTGCCAGCAGCCCCGGAGGGGCCGGGAACACTGAAGCTTTCTTT
TRBJ2-3,TRBD2,-,TRBV25-1,CASSVGGVSDTQYF,TGTGCCAGCAGTGTCGGGGGGGTCTCAGATACGCAGTATTTT
TRBJ1-1,-,-,TRBV5-1,CASRGRLGTPMNTEAFF,TGCGCCAGCAGGGGCCGGCTTGGAACACCTATGAACACTGAAGCTTTCTTT
TRBJ1-3,-,-,TRBV4-3,CASSQSSNSGNTIYF,TGCGCCAGCAGCCAATCGAGTAACTCTGGAAACACCATATATTTT
TRBJ2-1,-,few,TRBV4-1,CASSQVSASGQNNEQFF,TGCGCCAGCAGCCAAGTCAGTGCCAGCGGGCAGAACAATGAGCAGTTCTTC
TRBJ1-2,TRBD1,-,TRBV6-1,CASLGRTGTYGYTF,TGTGCCAGCTTGGGTAGGACAGGGACCTATGGCTACACCTTC
TRBJ2-7,-,-,TRBV27,CASSTGRFYEQYF,TGTGCCAGCAGCACCGGGAGATTCTACGAGCAGTACTTC
TRBJ2-7,TRBD2,-,TRBV5-1,CASSLGLAGGSYEQYF,TGCGCCAGCAGCTTGGGGCTAGCGGGAGGTTCCTACGAGCAGTACTTC
TRBJ1-1,TRBD1,few,TRBV10-1,CASRPTGTEAFF,TGCGCCAGCAGGCCGACAGGGACTGAAGCTTTCTTT
TRBJ2-7,-,-,TRBV2,CASSTDSYEQYF,TGTGCCAGCAGTACAGACTCCTACGAGCAGTACTTC
TRBJ2-7,-,-,TRBV15,CATSRDSTRVGSYEQYF,TGTGCCACCAGCAGAGATTCTACGCGGGTCGGCTCCTACGAGCAGTACTTC
TRBJ2-1,-,-,TRBV5-1,CASERGTAFNEQFF,TGCGCCAGCGAGCGTGGAACTGCCTTCAATGAGCAGTTCTTC
TRBJ2-7,-,-,TRBV4-1,CASSQTWLPGEQYF,TGCGCCAGCAGCCAAACATGGCTACCGGGCGAGCAGTACTTC
TRBJ2-3,-,-,TRBV27,CASSLIMGQSTDTQYF,TGTGCCAGCAGTTTAATCATGGGACAAAGCACAGATACGCAGTATTTT
TRBJ2-5,TRBD2,-,TRBV5-1,CASTPPRGAQSETQYF,TGCGCCAGCACCCCCCCGCGGGGGGCCCAGAGCGAGACCCAGTACTTC
TRBJ1-1,TRBD1,-,TRBV19,CASIFMAGGADAEAFF,TGTGCCAGTATTTTCATGGCAGGGGGCGCGGATGCTGAAGCTTTCTTT
TRBJ1-2,-,-,TRBV4-1,CASSPLGGDYGYTF,TGCGCCAGCAGCCCTCTTGGGGGCGACTATGGCTACACCTTC
TRBJ1-5,-,once,TRBV7-9,CASSLQSSNQPQHF,TGTGCCAGCAGCTTACAGTCAAGCAATCAGCCCCAGCATTTT
TRBJ2-1,-,-,TRBV19,CASSSWSSYNEQFF,TGTGCCAGTAGTAGCTGGAGTTCATACAATGAGCAGTTCTTC
TRBJ2-6,-,-,TRBV29-1,CSVDLGGSGANVLTF,TGCAGCGTTGATCTCGGGGGTTCCGGGGCCAACGTCCTGACTTTC
TRBJ1-2,-,-,TRBV25-1,CASFGSYGYTF,TGTGCCAGCTTCGGGAGCTATGGCTACACCTTC
TRBJ2-1,TRBD2,-,TRBV10-3,CAISLGGDEQFF,TGTGCCATCAGCCTCGGGGGGGATGAGCAGTTCTTC